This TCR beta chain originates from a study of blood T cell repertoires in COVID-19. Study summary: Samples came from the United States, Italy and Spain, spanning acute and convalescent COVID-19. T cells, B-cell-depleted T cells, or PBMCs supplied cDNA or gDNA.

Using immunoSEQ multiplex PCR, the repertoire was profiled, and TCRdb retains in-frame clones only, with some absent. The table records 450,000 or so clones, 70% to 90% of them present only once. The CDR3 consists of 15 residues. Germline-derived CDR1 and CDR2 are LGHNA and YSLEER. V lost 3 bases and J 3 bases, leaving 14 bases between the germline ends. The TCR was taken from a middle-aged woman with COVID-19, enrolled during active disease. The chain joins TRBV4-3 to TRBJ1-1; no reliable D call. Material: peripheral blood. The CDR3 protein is CASSQKGGIHTEAFF. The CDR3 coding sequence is TGCGCCAGCAGCCAGAAGGGCGGGATTCACACTGAAGCTTTCTTT.